This T cell receptor beta chain was profiled in a study of cytomegalovirus exposure and HLA in healthy donors. General study results and limits: Cytomegalovirus association was listed for under 200 TCR beta chains. TCR beta sequences reportedly predicted most subjects' HLA-A and HLA-B alleles accurately. V- and J-gene trimming of TCR beta was linked (in a later analysis) to a missense DCLRE1C variant.

Concerning this clone itself: Its specificity is not known.

The CDR3 loop spans 15 amino acids. V shed 5 bases, J shed 0 bases, and the junction held 5 bases outside the gene matches. Looked up from germline, CDR1 is LNHDA and CDR2 is SQIVND (reference sequence). Donors sampled were nominally healthy, though unrecorded immune exposures were likely. Amplification used 60 Vbeta primers and 13 Jbeta primers. Clones were read by immunoSEQ multiplex PCR, and TCRdb kept only the in-frame ones, dropping some. The sample has more than 95,000 clones; 76% are singletons. This receptor was taken from a man aged 35 to 55 in good health and CMV-seropositive. The J gene is TRBJ2-7, the V gene TRBV19, with 9 bases matching TRBD2. The sample consisted of PBMCs. The CDR3 DNA reads TGTGCCAGTAGTCATGCGGGAGGGCCCTCCTACGAGCAGTACTTC. It specifies CASSHAGGPSYEQYF.